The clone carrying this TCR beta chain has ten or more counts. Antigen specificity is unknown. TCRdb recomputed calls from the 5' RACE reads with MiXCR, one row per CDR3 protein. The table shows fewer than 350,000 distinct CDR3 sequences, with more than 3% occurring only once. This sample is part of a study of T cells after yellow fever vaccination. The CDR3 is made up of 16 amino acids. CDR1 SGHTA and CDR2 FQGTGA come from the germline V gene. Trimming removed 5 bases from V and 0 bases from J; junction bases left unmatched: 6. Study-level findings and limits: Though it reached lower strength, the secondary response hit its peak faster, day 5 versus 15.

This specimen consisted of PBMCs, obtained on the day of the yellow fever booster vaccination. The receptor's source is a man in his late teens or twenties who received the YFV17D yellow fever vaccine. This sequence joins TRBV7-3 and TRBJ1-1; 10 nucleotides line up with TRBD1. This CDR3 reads CASSPRDRGVNTEAFF. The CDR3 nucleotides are TGTGCCAGCAGCCCTAGGGACAGGGGCGTGAACACTGAAGCTTTCTTT.